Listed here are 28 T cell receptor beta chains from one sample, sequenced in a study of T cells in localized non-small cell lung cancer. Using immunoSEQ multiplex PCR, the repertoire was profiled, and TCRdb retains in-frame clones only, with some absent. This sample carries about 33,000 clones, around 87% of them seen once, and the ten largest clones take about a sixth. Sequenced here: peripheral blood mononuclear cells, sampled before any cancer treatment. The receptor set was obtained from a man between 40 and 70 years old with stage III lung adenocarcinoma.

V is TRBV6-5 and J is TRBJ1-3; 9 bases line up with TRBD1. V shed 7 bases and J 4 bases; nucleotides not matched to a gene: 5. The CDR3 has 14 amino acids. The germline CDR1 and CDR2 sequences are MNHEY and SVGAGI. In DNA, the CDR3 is TGTGCCAGCACTACAGGGGGCTCCGGAAACACCATATATTTT. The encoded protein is CASTTGGSGNTIYF.

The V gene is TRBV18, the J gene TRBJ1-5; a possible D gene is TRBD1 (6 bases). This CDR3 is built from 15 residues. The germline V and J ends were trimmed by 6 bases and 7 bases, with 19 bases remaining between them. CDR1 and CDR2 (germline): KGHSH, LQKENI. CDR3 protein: CASSQTNQGIQPQHF. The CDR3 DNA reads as TGTGCCAGCTCGCAAACGAACCAGGGGATACAGCCCCAGCATTTT.

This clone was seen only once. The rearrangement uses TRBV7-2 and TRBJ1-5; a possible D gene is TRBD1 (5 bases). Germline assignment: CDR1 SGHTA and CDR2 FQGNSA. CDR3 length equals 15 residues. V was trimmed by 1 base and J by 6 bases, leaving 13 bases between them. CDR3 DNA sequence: TGTGCCAGCAGCTTAGGGTCAGGGACCAGTCAGCCCCAGCATTTT. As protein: CASSLGSGTSQPQHF.

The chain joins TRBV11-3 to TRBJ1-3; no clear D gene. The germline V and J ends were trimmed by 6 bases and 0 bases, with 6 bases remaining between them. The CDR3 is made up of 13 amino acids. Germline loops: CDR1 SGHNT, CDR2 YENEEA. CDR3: CASRRDSGNTIYF. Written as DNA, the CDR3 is TGTGCCAGCAGGAGGGACTCTGGAAACACCATATATTTT.

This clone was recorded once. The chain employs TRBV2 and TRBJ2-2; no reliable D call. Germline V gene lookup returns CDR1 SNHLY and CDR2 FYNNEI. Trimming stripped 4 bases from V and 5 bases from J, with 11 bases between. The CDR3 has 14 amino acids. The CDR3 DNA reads TGTGCCAGCAGTGGGGCATCCCGAACCGGGGAGCTGTTTTTT. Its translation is CASSGASRTGELFF.

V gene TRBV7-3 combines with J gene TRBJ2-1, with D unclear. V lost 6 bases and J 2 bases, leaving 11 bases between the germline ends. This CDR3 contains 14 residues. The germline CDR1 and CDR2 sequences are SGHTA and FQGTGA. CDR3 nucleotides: TGTGCCAGCAGGGGTGATGGACCCTACAATGAGCAGTTCTTC. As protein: CASRGDGPYNEQFF. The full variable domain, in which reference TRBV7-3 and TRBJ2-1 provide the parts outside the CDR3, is GAGVSQTPSNKVTEKGKYVELRCDPISGHTALYWYRQSLGQGPEFLIYFQGTGAADDSGLPNDRFFAVRPEGSVSTLKIQRTERGDSAVYLCASRGDGPYNEQFFGPGTRLTVL.

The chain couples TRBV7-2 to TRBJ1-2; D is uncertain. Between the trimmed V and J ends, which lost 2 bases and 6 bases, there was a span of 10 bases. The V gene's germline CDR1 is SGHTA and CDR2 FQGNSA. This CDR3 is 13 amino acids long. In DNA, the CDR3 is TGTGCCAGCAGCTTAAGTTCGCGCGATGGCTACACCTTC. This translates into CASSLSSRDGYTF.

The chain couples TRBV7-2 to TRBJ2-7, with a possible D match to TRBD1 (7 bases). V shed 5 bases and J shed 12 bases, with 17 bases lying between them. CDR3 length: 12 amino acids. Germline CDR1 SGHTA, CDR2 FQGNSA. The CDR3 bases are TGTGCCAGCAGCCCGCAAGACAGGGACTTGTACTTC. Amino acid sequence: CASSPQDRDLYF.

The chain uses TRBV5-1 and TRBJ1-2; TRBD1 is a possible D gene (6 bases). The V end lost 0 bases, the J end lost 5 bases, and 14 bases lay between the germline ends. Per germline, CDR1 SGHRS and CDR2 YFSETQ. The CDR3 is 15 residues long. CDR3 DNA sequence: TGCGCCAGCAGCTTGGTCAGGGGCCCCAGGTATGGCTACACCTTC. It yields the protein CASSLVRGPRYGYTF.

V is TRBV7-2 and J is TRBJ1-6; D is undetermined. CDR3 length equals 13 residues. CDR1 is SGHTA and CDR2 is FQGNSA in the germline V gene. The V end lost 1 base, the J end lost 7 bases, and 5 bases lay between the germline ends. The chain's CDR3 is CASSLVGNSPLHF. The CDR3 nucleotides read TGTGCCAGCAGCTTAGTGGGGAATTCACCCCTCCACTTT.

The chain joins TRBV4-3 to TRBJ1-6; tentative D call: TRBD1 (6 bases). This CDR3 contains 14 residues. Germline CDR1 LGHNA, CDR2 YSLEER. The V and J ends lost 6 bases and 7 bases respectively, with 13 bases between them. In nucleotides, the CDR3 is TGCGCCAGCAGTTCGGGACACCGAAATTCACCCCTCCACTTT. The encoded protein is CASSSGHRNSPLHF.

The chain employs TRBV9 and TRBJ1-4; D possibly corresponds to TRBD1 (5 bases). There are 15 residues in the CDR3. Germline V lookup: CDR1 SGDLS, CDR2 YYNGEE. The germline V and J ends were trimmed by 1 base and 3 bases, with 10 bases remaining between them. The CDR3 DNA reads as TGTGCCAGCAGCGTAAGTCCAGGGTCTAATGAAAAACTGTTTTTT. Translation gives CASSVSPGSNEKLFF.

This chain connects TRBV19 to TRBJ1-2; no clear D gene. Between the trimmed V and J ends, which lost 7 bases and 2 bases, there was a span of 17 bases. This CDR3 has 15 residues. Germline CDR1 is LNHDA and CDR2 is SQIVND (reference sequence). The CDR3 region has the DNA TGTGCCAGTACCCTAAAAGCGACCGTGAACTATGGCTACACCTTC. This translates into CASTLKATVNYGYTF. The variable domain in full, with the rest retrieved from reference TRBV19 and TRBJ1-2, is DGGITQSPKYLFRKEGQNVTLSCEQNLNHDAMYWYRQDPGQGLRLIYYSQIVNDFQKGDIAEGYSVSREKKESFPLTVTSAQKNPTAFYLCASTLKATVNYGYTFGSGTRLTVV.

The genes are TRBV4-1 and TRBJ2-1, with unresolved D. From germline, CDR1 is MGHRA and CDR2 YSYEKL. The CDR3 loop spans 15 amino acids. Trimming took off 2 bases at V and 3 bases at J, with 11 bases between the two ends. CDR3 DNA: TGCGCCAGCAGCCAACCACGAGTAGTCTACAATGAGCAGTTCTTC. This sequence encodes CASSQPRVVYNEQFF.

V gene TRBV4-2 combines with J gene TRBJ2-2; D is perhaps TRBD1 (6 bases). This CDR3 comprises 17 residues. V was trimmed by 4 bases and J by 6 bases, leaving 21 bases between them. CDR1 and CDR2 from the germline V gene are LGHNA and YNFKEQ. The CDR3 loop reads CASSPLSGQQGAGELFF. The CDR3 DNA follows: TGTGCCAGCAGCCCTCTTTCGGGACAACAAGGGGCCGGGGAGCTGTTTTTT.

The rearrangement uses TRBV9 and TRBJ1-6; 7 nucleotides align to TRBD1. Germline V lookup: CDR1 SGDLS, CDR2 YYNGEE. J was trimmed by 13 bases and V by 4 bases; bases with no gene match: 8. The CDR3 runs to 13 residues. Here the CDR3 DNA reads TGTGCCAGCAGCCGGGACAGCCTTTCGCCCCTCCACTTT. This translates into CASSRDSLSPLHF. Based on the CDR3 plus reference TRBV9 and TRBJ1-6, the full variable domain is DSGVTQTPKHLITATGQRVTLRCSPRSGDLSVYWYQQSLDQGLQFLIQYYNGEERAKGNILERFSAQQFPDLHSELNLSSLELGDSALYFCASSRDSLSPLHFGNGTRLTVT.

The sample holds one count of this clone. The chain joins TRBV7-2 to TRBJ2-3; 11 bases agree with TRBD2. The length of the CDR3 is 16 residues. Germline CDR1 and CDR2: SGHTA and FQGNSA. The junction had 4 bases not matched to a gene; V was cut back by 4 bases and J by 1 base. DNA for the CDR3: TGTGCCAGCAGCTATAAGACTAGCGGGGGCACAGATACGCAGTATTTT. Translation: CASSYKTSGGTDTQYF.

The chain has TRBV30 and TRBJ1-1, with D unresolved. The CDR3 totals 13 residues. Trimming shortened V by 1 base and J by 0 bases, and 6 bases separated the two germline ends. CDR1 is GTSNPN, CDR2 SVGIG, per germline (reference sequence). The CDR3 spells CAWSEGMNTEAFF. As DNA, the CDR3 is TGTGCCTGGAGTGAAGGGATGAACACTGAAGCTTTCTTT. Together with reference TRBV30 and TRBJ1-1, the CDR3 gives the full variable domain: SQTIHQWPATLVQPVGSPLSLECTVEGTSNPNLYWYRQAAGRGLQLLFYSVGIGQISSEVPQNLSASRPQDRQFILSSKKLLLSDSGFYLCAWSEGMNTEAFFGQGTRLTVV.

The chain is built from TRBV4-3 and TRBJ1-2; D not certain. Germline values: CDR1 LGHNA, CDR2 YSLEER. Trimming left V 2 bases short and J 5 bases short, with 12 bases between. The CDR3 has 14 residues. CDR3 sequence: CASSQSAQRYGYTF. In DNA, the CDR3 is TGCGCCAGCAGCCAATCGGCCCAGAGGTATGGCTACACCTTC.

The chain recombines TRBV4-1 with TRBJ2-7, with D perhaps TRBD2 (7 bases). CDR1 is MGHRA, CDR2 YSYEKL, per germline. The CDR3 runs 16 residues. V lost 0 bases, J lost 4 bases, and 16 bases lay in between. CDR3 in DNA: TGCGCCAGCAGCCAAGATTTTCCGGGGGGCAGATACGAGCAGTACTTC. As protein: CASSQDFPGGRYEQYF.

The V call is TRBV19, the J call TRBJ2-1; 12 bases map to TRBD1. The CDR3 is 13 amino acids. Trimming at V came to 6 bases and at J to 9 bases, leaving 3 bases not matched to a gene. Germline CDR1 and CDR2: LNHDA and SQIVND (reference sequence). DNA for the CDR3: TGTGCCAGTAGGGGACAGGGGGCTGGTGAGCAGTTCTTC. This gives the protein CASRGQGAGEQFF.

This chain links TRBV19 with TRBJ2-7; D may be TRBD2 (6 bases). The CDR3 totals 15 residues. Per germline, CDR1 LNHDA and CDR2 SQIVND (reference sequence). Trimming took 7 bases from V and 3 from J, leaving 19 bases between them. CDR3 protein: CASTPAGSGVYEQYF. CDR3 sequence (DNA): TGTGCCAGTACCCCAGCAGGGTCGGGGGTCTACGAGCAGTACTTC.

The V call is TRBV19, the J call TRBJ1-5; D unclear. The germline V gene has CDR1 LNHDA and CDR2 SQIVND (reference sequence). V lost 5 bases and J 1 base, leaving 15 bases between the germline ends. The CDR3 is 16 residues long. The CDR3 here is CASSLLGVSSNQPQHF. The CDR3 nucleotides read TGTGCCAGTAGTCTCCTCGGGGTGAGCAGCAATCAGCCCCAGCATTTT.

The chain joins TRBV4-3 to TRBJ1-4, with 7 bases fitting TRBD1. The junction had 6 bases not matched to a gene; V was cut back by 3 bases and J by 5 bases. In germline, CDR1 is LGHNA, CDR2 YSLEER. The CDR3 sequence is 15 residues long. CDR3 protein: CASSHSRGGNEKLFF. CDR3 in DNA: TGCGCCAGCAGCCATAGCAGGGGGGGGAATGAAAAACTGTTTTTT.

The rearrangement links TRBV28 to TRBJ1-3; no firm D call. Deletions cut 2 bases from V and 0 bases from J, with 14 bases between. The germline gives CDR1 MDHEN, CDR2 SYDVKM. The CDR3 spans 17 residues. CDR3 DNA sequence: TGTGCCAGCAGTTTACCTTTGGGGTTCAGCTCTGGAAACACCATATATTTT. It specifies CASSLPLGFSSGNTIYF.

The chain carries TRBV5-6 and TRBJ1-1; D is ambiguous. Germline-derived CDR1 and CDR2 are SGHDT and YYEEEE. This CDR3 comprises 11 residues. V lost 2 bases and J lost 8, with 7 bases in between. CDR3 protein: CASSFLSEAFF. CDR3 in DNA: TGTGCCAGCAGCTTTCTCTCCGAAGCTTTCTTT.

DNA of the CDR3: TGTGCCAGCAGTACTCAGGGCTACGAGCAGTACTTC. This codes for CASSTQGYEQYF. V gene TRBV7-2 combines with J gene TRBJ2-7; a possible D gene is TRBD1 (5 bases). Germline V lookup: CDR1 SGHTA, CDR2 FQGNSA. The V gene lost 6 bases and the J gene lost 3 bases, with 9 bases spanning the gap. This CDR3 comprises 12 residues.

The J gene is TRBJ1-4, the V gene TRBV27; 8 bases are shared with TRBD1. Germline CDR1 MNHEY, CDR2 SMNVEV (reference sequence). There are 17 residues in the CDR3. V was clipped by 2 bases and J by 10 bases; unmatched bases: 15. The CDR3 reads CASSLVGQGTGIGKLFF. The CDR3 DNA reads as TGTGCCAGCAGTTTAGTAGGACAGGGTACGGGCATTGGAAAACTGTTTTTT.